Detailed here is one T cell receptor beta chain. What it binds is unknown. This entry comes from a study of response to subunit inactivated influenza vaccine. In TCRdb, the RT-PCR reads were re-called with MiXCR into one record per CDR3 protein. Found here are hundreds of thousands of distinct CDR3 sequences, roughly 15% of them singletons; the top ten hold 7.5% to 8%. Whole-study results and caveats: That few new T cells are recruited by each seasonal influenza vaccination was the authors' suggestion.

Germline V lookup: CDR1 DFQATT, CDR2 SNEGSKA (reference sequence). V lost 5 bases and J lost 6, with 20 bases in between. The CDR3 spans 15 residues. The chain carries TRBV20-1 and TRBJ2-1, with D perhaps assigned TRBD1 or TRBD2 (7 bases each). The sequencing used PBMCs from blood, collected roughly 2 weeks before vaccination. This TCR derives from a man in his fifties or sixties who received an inactivated influenza vaccine. The CDR3 sequence: CSAPREGARSNEQFF. The CDR3 DNA sequence: TGCAGTGCTCCGAGGGAGGGGGCGCGTAGCAATGAGCAGTTCTTC.